Below, 13 T cell receptor beta chains from the same sample are listed, as sequenced in a study of shared clonotypes between healthy human individuals. Measured with immunoSEQ multiplex PCR; TCRdb has only the in-frame clones, and not every one. The sample holds about 1.5 million clones; around 97% are singletons and the top ten take roughly 1.2%. Sequencing was carried out using naive CD4+ T cells sorted from blood. Subset specified: CD45RA+ positively selected. The receptor source for this set is a man aged 25-45 years in good health.

The chain recombines TRBV27 with TRBJ1-3; D possibly corresponds to TRBD1 (6 bases). The V gene's germline CDR1 is MNHEY and CDR2 SMNVEV (reference sequence). V shed 6 bases and J shed 3 bases, with 24 bases lying between them. The CDR3 covers 18 residues. CDR3 protein: CASSPLTLAGAVGNTIYF. Here the CDR3 DNA reads TGTGCCAGCAGCCCGCTTACCCTGGCGGGGGCGGTTGGAAACACCATATATTTT.

A single count supports this clone. The rearrangement uses TRBV6-1 and TRBJ1-2; D is undetermined. This CDR3 spans 13 amino acids. Germline V CDR1 and CDR2: MNHNS, SASEGT. Trimming pared 2 bases from V and 2 bases from J, leaving 6 bases between. This chain's CDR3 is CASSEMANYGYTF. CDR3 coding DNA: TGTGCCAGCAGTGAAATGGCGAACTATGGCTACACCTTC.

The chain joins TRBV28 to TRBJ2-1; TRBD2 matches 10 bases. CDR1 and CDR2 from the germline V gene are MDHEN and SYDVKM. The CDR3 extends over 17 amino acids. The V segment lost 0 bases and the J segment 5 bases; nucleotides outside the gene matches: 7. In DNA form, the CDR3 reads TGTGCCAGCAGTTTATGGGGCGCTAGCGGGAGAAACAATGAGCAGTTCTTC. Its protein product is CASSLWGASGRNNEQFF.

The V call is TRBV18, the J call TRBJ2-3; a weak D match, TRBD1 (5 bases). The CDR3 has 14 amino acids. The V gene's germline CDR1 is KGHSH and CDR2 LQKENI. The ends were cut back, 2 bases at V and 2 bases at J, with 8 bases in the middle. The CDR3: CASSPGQVTDTQYF. CDR3 in DNA: TGTGCCAGCTCACCAGGACAAGTCACAGATACGCAGTATTTT.

V gene TRBV5-1 combines with J gene TRBJ2-1; TRBD2 agrees at 10 bases. The CDR3 runs to 15 residues. CDR1 SGHRS and CDR2 YFSETQ come from the germline V gene. After removal of 1 base from V and 7 bases from J, the junction contained 5 bases not matched to a gene. The CDR3 DNA reads TGCGCCAGCAGCTTGTCTAGCGGGAGAGGGAATGAGCAGTTCTTC. Translated, it gives CASSLSSGRGNEQFF.

In this sample, this clone turned up once. The chain recombines TRBV21-1 with TRBJ2-2; the table's D call, TRBD2, was not checked against the DNA. TRBV21-1 is recorded as a pseudogene. The CDR3 is made up of 16 amino acids. DNA of the CDR3: TGTGCCAACCCGTCCCCTAGCGGGAGTCGTACCGGGGAGCTGTTTTTT. Its protein is CANPSPSGSRTGELFF.

V is TRBV19 and J is TRBJ2-3, with D unresolved. The germline V gene has CDR1 LNHDA and CDR2 SQIVND (reference sequence). V gave up 1 base and J gave up 0 bases, with 17 bases separating them. The CDR3 has 18 amino acids. As DNA, the CDR3 is TGTGCCAGTAGTATAGGTCCGGATCAGACGGCCAGCACAGATACGCAGTATTTT. Translation gives CASSIGPDQTASTDTQYF.

V usage is TRBV7-3 and J usage is TRBJ2-7; 8 bases map to TRBD1. V shed 2 bases, J shed 3 bases, and the junction held 0 bases outside the gene matches. The CDR3 sequence is 13 residues long. Per the germline V gene, CDR1 is SGHTA and CDR2 is FQGTGA. The CDR3 DNA reads as TGTGCCAGCAGCTTAGGGACAGGCTACGAGCAGTACTTC. It yields the protein CASSLGTGYEQYF.

This sequence joins TRBV9 and TRBJ1-1, with 9 nucleotides matching TRBD1. Per the germline V gene, CDR1 is SGDLS and CDR2 is YYNGEE. J lost 0 bases, V lost 2 bases, and 2 bases had no gene match. This CDR3 has 15 residues. Written as DNA, the CDR3 is TGTGCCAGCAGCGTGGGGGACAGGGTGAACACTGAAGCTTTCTTT. This encodes CASSVGDRVNTEAFF.

This chain connects TRBV7-9 to TRBJ2-5; D perhaps matches TRBD1 (6 bases). Germline lookup yields CDR1 SEHNR and CDR2 FQNEAQ (reference sequence). V lost 7 bases and J lost 0, with 15 bases in between. The CDR3 contains 15 residues. The chain's CDR3 is CASKGQRTYQETQYF. The CDR3 bases are TGTGCCAGCAAAGGACAGAGGACGTACCAAGAGACCCAGTACTTC. The complete variable domain, with remaining parts taken from reference TRBV7-9 and TRBJ2-5, reads DTGVSQNPRHKITKRGQNVTFRCDPISEHNRLYWYRQTLGQGPEFLTYFQNEAQLEKSRLLSDRFSAERPKGSFSTLEIQRTEQGDSAMYLCASKGQRTYQETQYFGPGTRLLVL.

This chain connects TRBV7-9 to TRBJ2-1; maybe TRBD2 (5 bases). Between the trimmed V and J ends, which lost 2 bases and 0 bases, there was a span of 11 bases. This CDR3 is built from 16 residues. CDR1 SEHNR and CDR2 FQNEAQ come from the germline V gene (reference sequence). Here the CDR3 reads CASSLLGGSSYNEQFF. The CDR3 DNA sequence: TGTGCCAGCAGCTTACTGGGCGGGTCCTCCTACAATGAGCAGTTCTTC. The entire variable domain, with the rest obtained from reference TRBV7-9 and TRBJ2-1, is as follows: DTGVSQNPRHKITKRGQNVTFRCDPISEHNRLYWYRQTLGQGPEFLTYFQNEAQLEKSRLLSDRFSAERPKGSFSTLEIQRTEQGDSAMYLCASSLLGGSSYNEQFFGPGTRLTVL.

This clone is a singleton in its sample. The V call is TRBV9, the J call TRBJ1-2; D call uncertain. The V and J ends lost 0 bases and 6 bases respectively, with 12 bases between them. Per the germline V gene, CDR1 is SGDLS and CDR2 is YYNGEE. The CDR3 sequence is 14 residues long. As DNA, the CDR3 is TGTGCCAGCAGCGTAGCTCTGGGAACGGATGGCTACACCTTC. This encodes CASSVALGTDGYTF.

This sequence joins TRBV5-1 and TRBJ2-1; D uncertain. The germline V gene encodes CDR1 SGHRS and CDR2 YFSETQ. CDR3 length: 13 residues. Trimming left V 0 bases short and J 6 bases short, with 7 bases between. The CDR3 sequence is CASSLADFNEQFF. The CDR3 DNA reads TGCGCCAGCAGCTTGGCGGATTTCAATGAGCAGTTCTTC. Looking up the rest from reference TRBV5-1 and TRBJ2-1 gives the full variable domain: KAGVTQTPRYLIKTRGQQVTLSCSPISGHRSVSWYQQTPGQGLQFLFEYFSETQRNKGNFPGRFSGRQFSNSRSEMNVSTLELGDSALYLCASSLADFNEQFFGPGTRLTVL.